This TCR beta chain stems from a study of blood T cell repertoires in COVID-19 (dated by TCRdb to 2018 to 2021). Regarding the research as a whole: Samples covering the acute and convalescent phases of COVID-19 were provided by collaborators in the United States, Italy and Spain. The prospective study material was composed of cDNA or gDNA derived from T cells, B-cell-depleted T cells, or PBMCs. Subjects who had been exposed to COVID-19, were actively infected with it, or had recovered from it provided the deeply sampled blood TCRbeta repertoires that made up the dataset. The repertoires were made available in a free public database intended to serve as a resource for research on the immune response to SARS-CoV-2. The samples were drawn from two sources: the first 160 participants of the ongoing ImmuneRACE study, and approximately 1,300 subjects contributed by 6 global collaborators. Nearly every sample came with metadata listing a de-identified subject ID, COVID-19 status, age in years and sex. Where available, HLA class I and class II types were taken from metadata supplied by the sample provider and were not determined by assay-based typing. On the study overall, not on this receptor specifically: The quantity of clinical and demographic metadata differed by source and by participant and was supplied without curation.

TCRbeta CDR3 regions were amplified from genomic DNA using the immunoSEQ Assay, a bias-controlled multiplex PCR. The paper's data handling went like this. The number of nucleated cells in each sample was estimated from the amplification of reference gene primers within the assay. To quantify the absolute abundance of each unique TCRbeta CDR3 rearrangement, sequence reads were collapsed and filtered. For each sample, productive Simpson clonality was calculated as the square root of Simpson's diversity index across productive rearrangements. What TCRdb holds here is the immuneACCESS table cut down to in-frame rearrangements. Part of the clones is not present; checked against another copy, under half of the missing clones reflect an unresolved V gene, and the others are unexplained. V, J and clone size are taken as reported in that table, and D and trimming were inferred from the DNA itself. Across this sample there are roughly 250,000 clones, with about four fifths seen only once. The ten largest make up about 15% of the sample.

The germline V gene supplies CDR1 SGHTA and CDR2 FQGNSA. V is reduced by 1 base and J by 0 bases, leaving a spacing of 9 bases between them. Spanning cysteine to phenylalanine, the CDR3 consists of 15 amino acids. Of the read, only the CDR3 DNA is kept; its 45 bases are in frame from base 1. Notes on this clone: Its antigen remains unidentified. Base qualities were left out, and no much larger clone turns up one base away.

One collaborating source in Seattle enrolled patients during active infection and followed them longitudinally through the course of disease. The collaborating institutions used their own protocols to collect whole blood in K2EDTA tubes. For TCRbeta analysis, collaborator samples were shipped as frozen whole blood, as isolated PBMCs, or as DNA extracted from either sample type. This receptor was taken from a person aged 70 to 85 with COVID-19, enrolled during active disease. Sequenced input: peripheral blood. This receptor chain uses TRBV7-2 and TRBJ1-1; the D gene identity is not certain. The CDR3 protein is CASSLGVGMNTEAFF. The DNA sequence is TGTGCCAGCAGCTTAGGAGTTGGTATGAACACTGAAGCTTTCTTT.